This TCR beta chain was recorded in a study of blood T cell repertoires in COVID-19. Germline CDR1 and CDR2: LGHDT and YNNKEL (reference sequence). V shed 3 bases and J shed 4 bases, with 10 bases lying between them. The CDR3 length is 14 residues. The method was immunoSEQ multiplex PCR; TCRdb's version includes in-frame clones alone and lacks a portion of them. Of 60,000 or so clones in the sample, approximately 80% were seen once. The gene calls are TRBV3-1 (or the pseudogene TRBV3-2) and TRBJ1-5; D uncertain. The material sequenced was peripheral blood. The TCR originated in a woman of 80 years or more with acute or convalescent COVID-19. CDR3 in DNA: TGTGCCAGCAGCCACAGCGATTTAAATCAGCCCCAGCATTTT. It yields the protein CASSHSDLNQPQHF.